These T cell receptor beta chains were read from a single sample in a study of CD8 T cells in ankylosing spondylitis. Each CDR3 protein gets one entry after TCRdb re-called the 5' RACE reads with MiXCR. This table holds more than 600,000 distinct CDR3 sequences, over 15% found once. Sequencing input: blood, either unsorted or a sorted T cell fraction (not recorded which). These receptor sequences come from a male donor with ankylosing spondylitis. The CDR3 runs from the conserved cysteine through the conserved F or W. A D gene is named only where the DNA matches it firmly. Expanded clones are given a class, and other clones once, few, many or no size at all.

cdr3_aa cdr3_nt v_call d_call clone_size j_call
CASSAGTGLSYEQYF TGTGCCAGCAGCGCCGGGACAGGTTTATCCTACGAGCAGTACTTC TRBV9 TRBD1 few TRBJ2-7
CASRGTSGTRYYNEQFF TGTGCCAGCAGAGGGACTAGCGGGACGCGTTACTACAATGAGCAGTTCTTC TRBV12-3/TRBV12-4 TRBD2 . TRBJ2-1
CASSLDHTEGYEQYF TGTGCCAGCAGTCTCGACCACACAGAGGGGTACGAGCAGTACTTC TRBV27 . . TRBJ2-7
CASTPDSSSYNEQFF TGTGCCAGCACCCCGGACTCTAGCTCCTACAATGAGCAGTTCTTC TRBV28 . . TRBJ2-1
CASRRSGTSSNQPQHF TGTGCCAGCAGACGCTCAGGGACCTCAAGCAATCAGCCCCAGCATTTT TRBV12-3/TRBV12-4 . . TRBJ1-5
CASSSEGLAKNIQYF TGTGCCAGCAGTTCTGAAGGGTTAGCCAAAAACATTCAGTACTTC TRBV12-3/TRBV12-4 . . TRBJ2-4
CSVEEAGGPYEQYF TGCAGCGTTGAGGAAGCGGGAGGGCCCTACGAGCAGTACTTC TRBV29-1 TRBD2 . TRBJ2-7
CASSVGTGKVGYEQYF TGTGCCAGCAGCGTTGGGACAGGGAAGGTAGGGTACGAGCAGTACTTC TRBV9 TRBD1 . TRBJ2-7
CASSLPTAYEQYF TGCGCCAGCAGCTTGCCGACAGCCTACGAGCAGTACTTC TRBV5-1 . few TRBJ2-7
CASSQDGTDYTGELFF TGCGCCAGCAGCCAAGATGGGACTGACTACACCGGGGAGCTGTTTTTT TRBV4-3 . few TRBJ2-2
CSATLTRGGYEQYF TGCAGTGCGACGCTAACCAGGGGAGGGTACGAGCAGTACTTC TRBV20-1 . . TRBJ2-7
CASSWTGIEQYF TGTGCCAGCAGTTGGACAGGGATCGAGCAGTACTTC TRBV6-6 TRBD1 . TRBJ2-7
CARPGWWTTEAFF TGTGCCAGACCAGGGTGGTGGACCACTGAAGCTTTCTTT TRBV6-6 . . TRBJ1-1
CASSRGRDYSYEQYF TGTGCCAGCAGCCGAGGGCGGGACTACTCCTACGAGCAGTACTTC TRBV7-2 TRBD2 few TRBJ2-7
CSARDLTTYEQYF TGCAGTGCTAGGGACCTAACCACCTACGAGCAGTACTTC TRBV20-1 . few TRBJ2-7
CASSQAPGGLVTGELFF TGTGCCAGCAGCCAAGCCCCCGGGGGCCTGGTCACCGGGGAGCTGTTTTTT TRBV4-2 . few TRBJ2-2
CASSQDITGRTDTQYF TGTGCCAGCAGCCAAGACATAACTGGACGCACAGATACGCAGTATTTT TRBV4-2 . . TRBJ2-3
CSAPKSGSAYEQYF TGCAGTGCGCCGAAAAGCGGGAGTGCCTACGAGCAGTACTTC TRBV20-1 TRBD2 few TRBJ2-7
CASTFRRVTLNTEAFF TGTGCCAGTACTTTCCGGCGGGTAACTCTGAACACTGAAGCTTTCTTT TRBV19 . . TRBJ1-1
CRRTGELFF TGCCGTAGGACCGGGGAGCTGTTTTTT TRBV27 . few TRBJ2-2
CSARDSGPTEAFF TGCAGTGCTAGAGATTCAGGGCCAACTGAAGCTTTCTTT TRBV20-1 . . TRBJ1-1
CASSVGYGYTF TGTGCCAGCAGCGTTGGCTATGGCTACACCTTC TRBV9 . few TRBJ1-2
CANNSGWEQYF TGTGCCAATAACAGCGGATGGGAGCAGTACTTC TRBV25-1 . . TRBJ2-7
CASSAGLTGTGKNEQFF TGCGCCAGCAGCGCCGGCCTTACCGGGACAGGTAAAAATGAGCAGTTCTTC TRBV5-1 TRBD1 few TRBJ2-1
CASSSPERNQPQHF TGTGCCAGCAGTTCCCCCGAGAGGAATCAGCCCCAGCATTTT TRBV12-3/TRBV12-4 . many TRBJ1-5
CASSLGATRDSEQYF TGTGCCAGCAGTTTAGGTGCGACTAGGGATTCCGAGCAGTACTTC TRBV12-3/TRBV12-4 . few TRBJ2-7
CAISDTGTPYF TGTGCCATCAGTGATACCGGGACACCATACTTC TRBV10-3 . few TRBJ2-7
CASSFNQGYEQYF TGTGCCAGTAGTTTCAACCAGGGCTACGAGCAGTACTTC TRBV25-1 . many TRBJ2-7
CASSPTRMASEGYEQYF TGTGCCAGCAGTCCAACCCGGATGGCCTCAGAAGGCTACGAGCAGTACTTC TRBV6-1 . . TRBJ2-7
CASSVAGGDLKETQYF TGTGCCAGCAGCGTAGCTGGGGGGGACTTGAAAGAGACCCAGTACTTC TRBV9 TRBD2 . TRBJ2-5
CASSYDSSGANVLTF TGCGCCAGCAGCTATGACAGCTCTGGGGCCAACGTCCTGACTTTC TRBV5-1 . . TRBJ2-6
CAVWAAVLTDTQYF TGTGCCGTTTGGGCAGCTGTTTTGACAGATACGCAGTATTTT TRBV10-3 . . TRBJ2-3
CASSQPGQGFVNEQFF TGTGCCAGCAGCCAGCCGGGACAGGGTTTTGTGAATGAGCAGTTCTTC TRBV11-1 TRBD1 few TRBJ2-1
CASSWTPPENTEAFF TGTGCCAGCAGCTGGACCCCGCCAGAGAACACTGAAGCTTTCTTT TRBV7-9 . few TRBJ1-1
CASSTSLNSPLHF TGTGCTAGCAGCACGAGCCTAAATTCACCCCTCCACTTT TRBV7-7 . few TRBJ1-6
CSARVFGSRKEDTQYF TGCAGTGCTAGAGTTTTTGGGAGCCGCAAGGAAGATACGCAGTATTTT TRBV20-1 . few TRBJ2-3
CASSQLLPANTGELFF TGTGCCAGCAGCCAACTGTTACCAGCGAACACCGGGGAGCTGTTTTTT TRBV4-2 . few TRBJ2-2
CASSQNGREQYF TGTGCCAGCAGCCAAAACGGCCGCGAGCAGTACTTC TRBV3-1 . few TRBJ2-7
CASSLTGANVLTF TGTGCCAGCAGCTTAACTGGGGCCAACGTCCTGACTTTC TRBV7-9 . many TRBJ2-6
CSASLAGKPPNEQFF TGCAGTGCTAGTTTAGCGGGAAAACCGCCGAATGAGCAGTTCTTC TRBV20-1 TRBD2 few TRBJ2-1
CSARDMAGRPSADTQYF TGCAGTGCTAGAGATATGGCGGGGAGACCTAGCGCAGATACGCAGTATTTT TRBV20-1 . . TRBJ2-3
CASSQGAGANQPQHF TGCGCCAGCAGCCAAGGGGCAGGGGCTAATCAGCCCCAGCATTTT TRBV4-1 . few TRBJ1-5
CASSYRGLAGSYEQYF TGTGCCAGCAGTTACAGAGGACTAGCTGGCTCCTACGAGCAGTACTTC TRBV6-2/TRBV6-3 TRBD2 few TRBJ2-7
CSGQRVGETQYF TGCAGCGGGCAGCGGGTGGGGGAGACCCAGTACTTC TRBV29-1 . few TRBJ2-5
CASSLVTSRDAEQFF TGTGCCAGCAGCTTAGTAACTTCCCGGGACGCTGAGCAGTTCTTC TRBV7-6 . many TRBJ2-1
CASSARDRGQRIFTDTQYF TGTGCCAGCAGTGCCCGGGACAGGGGCCAAAGAATCTTCACAGATACGCAGTATTTT TRBV25-1 TRBD1 many TRBJ2-3
CASSPTFSYEQYF TGTGCCAGCAGTCCGACCTTTTCCTACGAGCAGTACTTC TRBV6-2/TRBV6-3 . . TRBJ2-7
CSARVFNEQFF TGCAGTGCTAGAGTATTCAATGAGCAGTTCTTC TRBV20-1 . . TRBJ2-1
CASSPGLSNGLQETQYF TGCGCCAGCAGCCCGGGACTCTCCAATGGCCTCCAAGAGACCCAGTACTTC TRBV5-1 . . TRBJ2-5
CASSLDLGEDTEAFF TGCGCCAGCAGCTTGGACCTGGGGGAGGACACTGAAGCTTTCTTT TRBV5-1 . many TRBJ1-1
CASSTGGAVNTGELFF TGTGCCAGCAGCACAGGGGGGGCCGTGAACACCGGGGAGCTGTTTTTT TRBV12-3/TRBV12-4 . many TRBJ2-2
CASSPPARFYEQYF TGTGCCAGCAGTCCCCCCGCGCGGTTCTACGAGCAGTACTTC TRBV28 . few TRBJ2-7
CASSLESGGRQPQHF TGTGCCAGCAGCTTAGAGTCAGGGGGACGGCAGCCCCAGCATTTT TRBV7-2 TRBD1 many TRBJ1-5
CASSWGGSYNEQFF TGTGCCAGCAGCTGGGGTGGGTCCTACAATGAGCAGTTCTTC TRBV4-2 . many TRBJ2-1
CSARGLLSNTEAFF TGCAGTGCTAGAGGACTTTTATCGAACACTGAAGCTTTCTTT TRBV20-1 . few TRBJ1-1
CAISDSKTESTEAFF TGTGCCATCAGTGATAGTAAGACGGAGAGCACTGAAGCTTTCTTT TRBV10-3 . . TRBJ1-1
CASSRFKSGVGLNTEAFF TGCGCCAGCAGCCGATTTAAGTCGGGGGTTGGACTGAACACTGAAGCTTTCTTT TRBV4-3 . . TRBJ1-1